What follows are 12 T cell receptor beta chains derived from one specimen sequenced in a study of cytomegalovirus exposure and HLA in healthy donors. Use of 60 Vbeta and 13 Jbeta primers characterized the PCR. Some clones are missing from TCRdb's copy, which holds only in-frame ones; the method was immunoSEQ multiplex PCR. The data show about 180,000 clones, 75% seen once. The sample was PBMCs. Receptor source: a male donor in good health and CMV-seronegative.

This sequence joins TRBV19 and TRBJ1-1; D not certain. CDR1 and CDR2 from the germline V gene are LNHDA and SQIVND (reference sequence). V shed 1 base and J shed 1 base, with 4 bases lying between them. This CDR3 contains 13 residues. CDR3: CASSIGQNTEAFF. CDR3 bases: TGTGCCAGTAGTATAGGACAGAACACTGAAGCTTTCTTT.

V gene TRBV9 combines with J gene TRBJ2-3, with D possibly being TRBD2 (5 bases). CDR3 length: 13 residues. V was trimmed by 4 bases and J by 3 bases, leaving 9 bases between them. Per the germline V gene, CDR1 is SGDLS and CDR2 is YYNGEE. Here the CDR3 reads CASSLGVTDTQYF. The CDR3 nucleotides read TGTGCCAGCAGCCTGGGAGTTACAGATACGCAGTATTTT.

The V gene is TRBV6-5, the J gene TRBJ2-7, with D possibly TRBD1 on 6 matching bases. The CDR3 consists of 12 residues. Trimming pared 6 bases from V and 4 bases from J, leaving 10 bases between. The V gene's germline CDR1 is MNHEY and CDR2 SVGAGI. The CDR3 spells CASRTGHYEQYF. The DNA for the CDR3 is TGTGCCAGCAGAACGGGACATTACGAGCAGTACTTC.

The chain carries TRBV4-2 and TRBJ2-1, with D perhaps matching TRBD2 (7 bases). Trimming pared 0 bases from V and 4 bases from J, leaving 19 bases between. Germline CDR1 reads LGHNA; CDR2 reads YNFKEQ. The CDR3 covers 18 residues. CDR3 region: CASSQELGGRPSYNEQFF. The CDR3 DNA sequence: TGTGCCAGCAGCCAAGAGTTGGGGGGGCGGCCGAGTTACAATGAGCAGTTCTTC.

A few counts support this clone. The V call is TRBV14, the J call TRBJ1-1, with TRBD1 as a possible D gene (5 bases). CDR1 and CDR2 from the germline V gene are SGHDN and FVKESK. There are 13 residues in the CDR3. The V gene lost 4 bases and the J gene lost 1 base, with 7 bases spanning the gap. The CDR3 nucleotides read TGTGCCAGCAGCCTTCAGGGGAACACTGAAGCTTTCTTT. Amino acids: CASSLQGNTEAFF.

The chain carries TRBV27 and TRBJ2-7, with D perhaps matching TRBD2 (5 bases). The CDR3 length is 13 residues. From germline, CDR1 is MNHEY and CDR2 SMNVEV (reference sequence). Trimming took off 0 bases at V and 5 bases at J, with 8 bases between the two ends. The CDR3 DNA follows: TGTGCCAGCAGTTTATCTTCGGGGAACGAGCAGTACTTC. As protein: CASSLSSGNEQYF.

The V gene is TRBV4-1, the J gene TRBJ1-3; D gene ambiguous. Germline V CDR1 and CDR2: MGHRA, YSYEKL. Trimming took off 4 bases at V and 3 bases at J, with 13 bases between the two ends. The CDR3 is 15 amino acids. CDR3 sequence (DNA): TGCGCCAGCAGCCGGCCAGGCGTGGGTGGAAACACCATATATTTT. Translated, it gives CASSRPGVGGNTIYF.

This clone showed up just once. The gene calls are TRBV6-5 and TRBJ2-5; no clear D gene. The CDR3 length is 13 residues. The germline V gene has CDR1 MNHEY and CDR2 SVGAGI. Trimming pared 2 bases from V and 0 bases from J, leaving 4 bases between. For the CDR3, the DNA is TGTGCCAGCAGTTACAATAACCAAGAGACCCAGTACTTC. Its protein product is CASSYNNQETQYF.

Note on this clone: Mismatch with germline at one junction end may stem from a read error. The chain recombines TRBV20-1 with TRBJ1-2, with 9 nucleotides matching TRBD1. Germline-derived CDR1 and CDR2 are DFQATT and SNEGSKA (reference sequence). The CDR3 runs 10 residues. The CDR3 loop reads CSASDRGTIF. The CDR3 DNA is TGCAGTGCCAGCGACAGGGGGACCATCTTC.

The V call is TRBV6-1, the J call TRBJ2-1; D gene ambiguous. V lost 6 bases and J lost 3, with 9 bases in between. Germline CDR1 is MNHNS and CDR2 is SASEGT. The CDR3 is 13 residues long. The CDR3 loop is CASSLRYYNEQFF. The CDR3 DNA is TGTGCCAGCAGCCTTAGATACTACAATGAGCAGTTCTTC.

The rearrangement uses TRBV6-6 and TRBJ1-2, with 7 bases identical to TRBD1. The junction had 6 bases not matched to a gene; V was cut back by 4 bases and J by 4 bases. From germline, CDR1 is MNHNY and CDR2 SVGAGI (reference sequence). The CDR3 has 14 residues. CDR3 DNA sequence: TGTGCCAGCAGTTCTCAGGGGGACGGCTATGGCTACACCTTC. This codes for CASSSQGDGYGYTF.

This clone appeared a single time. The V and J genes are TRBV6-5 and TRBJ1-6; D remains ambiguous. The V gene's germline CDR1 is MNHEY and CDR2 SVGAGI. V was pared by 7 bases and J by 6 bases, with 10 bases between. The CDR3 totals 13 residues. In DNA form, the CDR3 reads TGTGCCAGCAACGCACAGCTTAATTCACCCCTCCACTTT. Its translation is CASNAQLNSPLHF.